This T cell receptor beta chain was captured in a study of T cell responses to AZD1222 COVID-19 vaccine (dated by TCRdb to about 2021). Study-wide context: Because spike-specific TCR depth and breadth did not differ between the two schedules, AZD1222 recipients who got a second dose at roughly 4 weeks were pooled with those who got a second dose at roughly 12 weeks. Enrollment into the trials was organized by age into subgroups of 18-55, 56-69 and 70-plus years, and those subgroups contained around 150, 28 and 57 TCR-sequenced participants, respectively. TCR sequencing covered 233 trial participants: about 210 given two doses of AZD1222 and approximately 25 given two doses of MenACWY control vaccine. The paper as a whole reports these results and caveats: Participants were mostly white British and included more females than males, and it was suggested by the authors that clonal diversity may have been underestimated. After two AZD1222 doses, both the breadth and the depth of spike-specific TCRs were significantly higher than at day 0 and than in MenACWY recipients. In the small 56-69-year group, the increase in depth fell short of significance, most likely because of low power. Nearly half of unique spike-specific TCRs reportedly recognized epitopes outside regions mutated in the B.1.351 and B.1.1.7 variants. Because no day 14 peak-response samples were available, the repertoires could be characterized only after the peak T cell response. Vaccine-associated CD4 TCRs spanned the whole spike protein, with dominant responses in regions 160-218 and 743-854. Conclusions about previously exposed vaccinees are limited, since just 5 or 6 AZD1222 recipients were seropositive for SARS-CoV-2 at baseline.

The CDR3 regions of human TCRbeta chains were analyzed by immunosequencing. As for the authors' bioinformatics: TCRs in the repertoires were matched against a reference library of SARS-CoV-2-specific TCRs that had been generated with the MIRA antigen-specificity platform. Breadth was defined as the fraction of unique TCRs that were SARS-CoV-2-associated. Depth was defined as the fraction of total T cells that were SARS-CoV-2-associated. Using the MIRA data, each spike-specific TCR was assigned both to the spike region to which the TCR was reactive and to a CD4 or CD8 class. Log10-transformed breadth and depth values were compared by one-way ANOVA with Sidak's multiple comparisons tests. TCRdb provides this immuneACCESS table in a form limited to in-frame rearrangements. Some clones are lacking; in checked studies, under half of them reflect an unresolved V gene, and why the rest are absent is not known. Clone size and V and J calls were adopted from that table, with D and trimming inferred from the DNA. This sample comprises tens of thousands of clones, 75% to 90% of them detected only once. The ten largest make up approximately 30% of the sample.

What the time point label conveys for this sample: baseline before first vaccination. Samples from vaccinated people were obtained from the UK trials COV001 and COV002, which included a single-blind randomized controlled phase 2/3 trial of AZD1222 (ChAdOx1 nCoV-19) in healthy adults. For TCRbeta chain sequencing, PBMC samples were collected from trial participants at day 0 and at day 28 after the second dose. Spanning cysteine to phenylalanine, the CDR3 consists of 16 amino acids. CDR3 DNA is the only sequence kept; it has 48 bases, read in frame from the first base. CDR1 and CDR2, looked up from the germline V gene, are SNHLY and FYNNEI. V trim: 6 bases; J trim: 2 bases; unmatched bases: 10. A note on this clone: This clone's antigen is unknown. Per-base qualities were not stored, and no clone one base away is much larger.

This chain is built from TRBV2 and TRBJ2-3; the junction holds 8 bases that match TRBD2. This clonotype originated in an adult in good health. The sequenced sample was peripheral blood, obtained on day 0 of AZD1222 vaccination. The sequenced DNA is TGTGCCAGCAGCGCGGGGGGCGACTTTTTCACAGATACGCAGTATTTT. Translated, this gives CASSAGGDFFTDTQYF.